This TCR beta chain was sequenced in a study of CD8 T cells in Susac syndrome. Notes on the study in general: TEMRA cells and active patients showed peak Susac CD8+ clonal expansion.

Comment on this clonotype: Its antigen is not known.

An input of about 0.5 to 1 ug of RNA was subjected to reverse transcription using random hexamers. The immunoSEQ assay covered 54 Vbeta and 13 Jbeta segments for CDR3. TCRdb called the immunoSEQ multiplex PCR reads again in MiXCR, with one record for every CDR3 protein. The sample yields some 200,000 distinct CDR3 sequences, 85% to 95% seen once. Looked up from germline, CDR1 is SQVTM and CDR2 is ANQGSEA. The CDR3 has 15 amino acids. J gave up 4 bases and V 4 bases, and 13 bases lay outside the gene matches. Source material: CD8+ T cells from PBMCs. This chain joins TRBV29-1 and TRBJ2-7, with 7 bases matching TRBD1. This TCR derives from a human donor with Susac syndrome. The CDR3 DNA reads TGCAGCGTTGGAGGTCTGACAGGGATATCGTACGAGCAGTACTTC. This sequence encodes CSVGGLTGISYEQYF.